These 29 T cell receptor beta chains originate from one sample sequenced in a study of molecular identifiers for immune sequencing clone quantification. TCRdb reanalysed the PCR reads using MiXCR and keeps one entry per CDR3 protein. The profile shows fewer than 350,000 distinct CDR3 sequences, about 20% of them singletons. The specimen sequenced was naive CD8+ T cells from blood, with Jurkat cell RNA spiked in. As for subset: FACS-sorted CD8+CD4-CCR7+CD45RA+ naive T cells. These receptors were obtained from a human donor in good health. Some libraries in this study had Jurkat cell RNA spiked in.

At least ten counts were recorded for this clonotype. The J gene is TRBJ2-7, the V gene TRBV9; 8 nucleotides agree with TRBD2. There are 15 residues in the CDR3. V lost 4 bases to trimming and J lost 0 bases; unmatched junction nucleotides: 6. Looked up from germline, CDR1 is SGDLS and CDR2 is YYNGEE. The CDR3 DNA reads as TGTGCCAGCAGCCCGACTAGCGCGCTCTCCTACGAGCAGTACTTC. This codes for CASSPTSALSYEQYF.

This clonotype was observed a single time. This may arise from a read error, as a much more abundant clone is one base away. The chain couples TRBV29-1 to TRBJ1-2; no definite D call. The CDR3 contains 13 residues. Germline CDR1 reads SQVTM; CDR2 reads ANQGSEA. Between the trimmed V and J ends, which lost 7 bases and 5 bases, there was a span of 17 bases. CDR3 protein: CSADRGLFYGYTF. DNA of the CDR3: TGCAGCGCTGATCGAGGTCTCTTTTATGGCTACACCTTC.

This clonotype was recorded a few times. This chain links TRBV7-6 with TRBJ2-3; 7 nucleotides agree with TRBD2. This CDR3 region has 16 residues. Germline V CDR1 and CDR2: SGHVS, FNYEAQ. V shed 4 bases, J shed 1 base, and the junction held 8 bases outside the gene matches. CDR3 bases: TGTGCCAGCAGCTACAGCGGGGTAGGGGGCACAGATACGCAGTATTTT. Its protein product is CASSYSGVGGTDTQYF.

This clonotype was observed many times. The V and J genes are TRBV25-1 and TRBJ2-7; D is undetermined. The CDR3 runs to 13 residues. Trimming pared 3 bases from V and 6 bases from J, leaving 12 bases between. Germline values: CDR1 MGHDK, CDR2 SYGVNS. CDR3 sequence (DNA): TGTGCCAGCAGTGAGGATCCACCGGGCGAGCAGTACTTC. Amino acids: CASSEDPPGEQYF.

In regard to this clonotype: Possible read error: a much larger clone is one base away. The J gene is TRBJ2-7, the V gene TRBV12-3 or TRBV12-4; TRBD1 is a possible D gene (5 bases). This CDR3 is built from 15 residues. V gave up 2 bases and J gave up 5 bases, with 16 bases separating them. CDR3 residues: CASSLPSGPKNEQYF. Written as DNA, the CDR3 is TGTGCCAGCAGTTTACCCTCAGGGCCGAAGAACGAGCAGTACTTC.

This clonotype was seen repeatedly, ten times or more. The V gene is TRBV13, the J gene TRBJ2-4, with 9 positions matching TRBD2. Germline assignment: CDR1 PRHDT and CDR2 FYEKMQ (reference sequence). Trimming at V came to 8 bases and at J to 7 bases, leaving 6 bases not matched to a gene. CDR3 length equals 13 residues. The CDR3 reads CASSASGVNIQYF. The CDR3 DNA reads TGTGCCAGCTCTGCTAGCGGGGTTAACATTCAGTACTTC.

This clonotype was counted many times. The chain couples TRBV6-5 to TRBJ1-4, with TRBD1 matching over 7 bases. Germline V lookup: CDR1 MNHEY, CDR2 SVGAGI. The CDR3 is made up of 15 amino acids. After removal of 0 bases from V and 8 bases from J, the junction contained 6 bases not matched to a gene. The CDR3 DNA sequence: TGTGCCAGCAGTTACTCTGTACAGGGGAAAGAAAAACTGTTTTTT. The encoded protein is CASSYSVQGKEKLFF.

This clonotype was seen ten or more times. This chain uses TRBV14 with TRBJ1-4, with D uncertain. V was pared by 2 bases and J by 7 bases, with 11 bases between. Germline values: CDR1 SGHDN, CDR2 FVKESK. CDR3 length: 14 amino acids. The CDR3 region is CASSQWIEPEKLFF. Here the CDR3 DNA reads TGTGCCAGCAGCCAATGGATCGAGCCTGAAAAACTGTTTTTT.

This clonotype was detected once. Since a much larger clone is just one base distant, this may be a read error. The V gene is TRBV27, the J gene TRBJ1-2; tentatively, D is TRBD1 (5 bases). Germline assignment: CDR1 MNHEY and CDR2 SMNVEV (reference sequence). The CDR3 has 15 amino acids. V lost 0 bases, J lost 8 bases, and 16 bases lay in between. The CDR3 region is CASSLSGRGVWGYTF. The CDR3 DNA reads TGTGCCAGCAGTTTATCGGGTCGAGGGGTCTGGGGCTACACCTTC.

This clonotype was detected ten times or more. J is TRBJ2-7 and V is TRBV29-1; 11 nucleotides align to TRBD1. This CDR3 spans 14 amino acids. The junction had 6 bases not matched to a gene; V was cut back by 3 bases and J by 5 bases. Looked up from germline, CDR1 is SQVTM and CDR2 is ANQGSEA. DNA for the CDR3: TGCAGCGTTGACGGAGGACAGGGGGCGCACGAGCAGTACTTC. Translating gives CSVDGGQGAHEQYF.

Concerning this clonotype itself: One end of the junction does not line up with germline, which may come from a read error. The chain is built from TRBV12-3 or TRBV12-4 and TRBJ2-3, with D perhaps matching TRBD2 (5 bases). The CDR3 length is 14 residues. The CDR3 sequence is CASTLGASTDTRYF. The DNA for the CDR3 is TGTGCCAGCACTCTCGGTGCTAGCACAGATACGCGGTATTTT.

As regards this clonotype: A read error may be the cause here, since a much bigger clone is one base away. The chain recombines TRBV7-9 with TRBJ1-1; D not certain. The CDR3 runs 12 residues. V shed 1 base and J shed 7 bases, with 7 bases lying between them. Germline CDR1 is SEHNR and CDR2 is FQNEAQ (reference sequence). The CDR3 bases are TGTGCCAGCAGCTTAGTGGGCAGTGAAGCTTTCTTT. This codes for CASSLVGSEAFF.

At least ten counts were recorded for this clonotype. This chain joins TRBV5-1 and TRBJ1-5; tentative D call: TRBD1 (6 bases). This CDR3 region has 16 residues. Between the trimmed V and J ends, which lost 4 bases and 0 bases, there was a span of 14 bases. Germline V CDR1 and CDR2: SGHRS, YFSETQ. This CDR3 reads CASSPLRDISNQPQHF. In nucleotides, the CDR3 is TGCGCCAGCAGCCCTCTCCGGGACATTAGCAATCAGCCCCAGCATTTT.

There are many counts of this clonotype. V usage is TRBV12-3 or TRBV12-4 and J usage is TRBJ2-1, with D possibly TRBD2 on 6 matching bases. Trimming cost V 2 bases and J 6 bases, with 14 bases left between them. The CDR3 contains 15 residues. The CDR3 nucleotides read TGTGCCAGCAGTTTATCGGCGGGGCGGACCAATGAGCAGTTCTTC. This codes for CASSLSAGRTNEQFF.

Worth noting for this clonotype: A much larger clone is a single base away; this may be a read error. The chain recombines TRBV25-1 with TRBJ2-1, with TRBD2 matching 9 bases. The germline V gene encodes CDR1 MGHDK and CDR2 SYGVNS. This CDR3 is 15 amino acids long. CDR3: CASSDLSGSGDERFF. Written as DNA, the CDR3 is TGTGCCAGCAGTGACCTTAGCGGGAGTGGCGATGAGCGGTTCTTC.

This clonotype appeared many times. This chain connects TRBV7-2 to TRBJ2-7, with TRBD2 matching 10 bases. Germline V lookup: CDR1 SGHTA, CDR2 FQGNSA. This CDR3 contains 15 residues. The V gene end was trimmed by 5 bases and the J gene end by 3 bases; junction bases not matched to a gene: 7. The CDR3 nucleotides read TGTGCCAGCAGCCTAGATCTAGCGGGAGTCTACGAGCAGTACTTC. This encodes CASSLDLAGVYEQYF.

At least ten counts were recorded for this clonotype. The chain links TRBV7-3 to TRBJ2-1; D perhaps matches TRBD1 (6 bases). Trimming took 5 bases from V and 4 from J, leaving 12 bases between them. This CDR3 has 14 residues. The V gene's germline CDR1 is SGHTA and CDR2 FQGTGA. Here the CDR3 reads CASSPTTGYNEQFF. The CDR3 bases are TGTGCCAGCAGCCCGACGACAGGATACAATGAGCAGTTCTTC.

The table lists this clonotype with many counts. The chain joins TRBV6-5 to TRBJ1-4, with D tentatively TRBD1 (5 bases). This CDR3 spans 14 amino acids. Trimming pared 2 bases from V and 6 bases from J, leaving 10 bases between. Germline loops: CDR1 MNHEY, CDR2 SVGAGI. The CDR3 coding sequence is TGTGCCAGCAGTTACGTGGTGGGGGATGAAAAACTGTTTTTT. As protein: CASSYVVGDEKLFF.

This clonotype was recorded many times. V is TRBV20-1 and J is TRBJ2-7; 7 bases agree with TRBD1. The CDR3 runs 15 residues. CDR1 is DFQATT and CDR2 is SNEGSKA in the germline V gene (reference sequence). The ends lost 1 base at V and 5 bases at J; junction bases unmatched: 11. CDR3 DNA sequence: TGCAGTGCTAGAGGTTTGGGTCAGGGGGACGACGAGCAGTACTTC. Its translation: CSARGLGQGDDEQYF.

This clonotype has just a few counts. The chain couples TRBV3-1 to TRBJ1-6, with D possibly being TRBD1 (5 bases). V lost 4 bases and J lost 4, with 8 bases in between. The CDR3 has 14 residues. The V gene's germline CDR1 is LGHDT and CDR2 YNNKEL (reference sequence). CDR3: CASSRGSYNSPLHF. The CDR3 DNA follows: TGTGCCAGCAGCCGGGGCAGTTATAATTCACCCCTCCACTTT.

About this clonotype itself: Since a much larger clone is just one base distant, this may be a read error. V usage is TRBV2 and J usage is TRBJ2-7; D is uncertain. CDR3 length: 13 residues. CDR1 is SNHLY and CDR2 is FYNNEI in the germline V gene. Here the CDR3 reads CASSEAYQYGQYF. CDR3 sequence (DNA): TGTGCCAGCAGTGAAGCGTATCAGTACGGGCAGTACTTC.

This clonotype came up many times. V usage is TRBV24-1 and J usage is TRBJ2-3; TRBD2 might be the D (7 bases). Germline CDR1 is KGHDR and CDR2 is SFDVKD. The CDR3 consists of 14 residues. V lost 5 bases and J lost 6, with 14 bases in between. The CDR3 reads CATSVRGLTDTQYF. CDR3 bases: TGTGCCACCAGTGTGCGGGGGCTAACGGATACGCAGTATTTT.

This clonotype was counted ten times or more. DNA of the CDR3: TGTGCCAGCAGTACGGACAGCGTCGAGCAGTACTTC. Residues: CASSTDSVEQYF. V usage is TRBV6-2 or TRBV6-3 and J usage is TRBJ2-7, with D maybe TRBD1 (6 bases). Trimming removed 5 bases from V and 6 bases from J, with 11 bases in between. CDR1 and CDR2 (germline): MNHEY, SVGEGT. This CDR3 has 12 residues.

Ten or more counts support this clonotype. This rearrangement joins TRBV12-3 or TRBV12-4 to TRBJ2-5, with TRBD1 matching over 7 bases. V shed 5 bases and J 1 base; nucleotides not matched to a gene: 4. CDR3 length: 14 amino acids. CDR3 loop: CASSQGQTQETQYF. CDR3 nucleotide sequence: TGTGCCAGCAGTCAGGGACAGACCCAAGAGACCCAGTACTTC.

This clonotype has only a few counts. This may arise from a read error, as a much more abundant clone is one base away. The rearrangement links TRBV9 to TRBJ2-3; TRBD2 matches at 9 bases. Germline V gene sequence: CDR1 SGDLS, CDR2 YYNGEE. The CDR3 spans 15 residues. The ends lost 3 bases at V and 5 bases at J; junction bases unmatched: 7. The CDR3 loop reads CASSAGELAGDTQYF. The CDR3 DNA reads TGTGCCAGCAGCGCTGGTGAACTAGCGGGAGATACGCAGTATTTT.

As for this clonotype: A much larger clone differs from this one at a single base, so this may be a read error. The chain uses TRBV9 and TRBJ2-7, with D maybe TRBD2 (5 bases). The CDR3 loop spans 14 amino acids. Germline V lookup: CDR1 SGDLS, CDR2 YYNGEE. V dropped 4 bases and J dropped 3 bases, with 14 bases sitting between them. CDR3 sequence: CASSSLDSIYEQYF. The CDR3 nucleotides are TGTGCCAGCAGCTCCCTGGACTCGATCTACGAGCAGTACTTC.

This clonotype appeared many times. The rearrangement joins TRBV7-9 to TRBJ1-4, with a weak D call TRBD1 (5 bases). This CDR3 has 14 residues. Germline V gives CDR1 SEHNR, CDR2 FQNEAQ (reference sequence). Between the trimmed V and J ends, which lost 1 base and 4 bases, there was a span of 7 bases. In DNA form, the CDR3 reads TGTGCCAGCAGCTTAGGACAGCATAATGAAAAACTGTTTTTT. Its translation: CASSLGQHNEKLFF.

The chain recombines TRBV6-2 or TRBV6-3 with TRBJ2-1; 8 nucleotides agree with TRBD1. V gave up 2 bases and J gave up 16 bases; unmatched junction bases: 13. This CDR3 contains 14 residues. The germline V gene encodes CDR1 MNHEY and CDR2 SVGEGT. The CDR3: CASSYGSGQAAFFF. In DNA, the CDR3 is TGTGCCAGCAGTTACGGGTCGGGACAGGCGGCCTTCTTCTTC.

This clonotype was found many times. The CDR3 coding sequence is TGTGCCAGTAGTTCGGGACTAGCTTCGTACGAGCAGTACTTC. Its translation is CASSSGLASYEQYF. V is TRBV19 and J is TRBJ2-7, with 9 bases matching TRBD2. The germline V gene has CDR1 LNHDA and CDR2 SQIVND (reference sequence). The CDR3 runs to 14 residues. V lost 5 bases and J lost 4; bases outside the gene matches: 6.